A selection of T cell receptor beta chains follows, all from one sample in a study of shared clonotypes between healthy human individuals. Repertoires were generated with immunoSEQ multiplex PCR, while TCRdb's copy carries only in-frame clones and drops some. The table has about 2.4 million clones, 80% to 95% seen once. What was sequenced was naive CD4+ T cells from PBMCs. These receptors all come from a man younger than 35 in good health. Some clones in this sample may be carry-over from other donors' samples. CDR3s include the opening cysteine and the closing phenylalanine or tryptophan. D genes are given only for firm matches. Clone size is shown for a subset of rows, as once, few, many or a class of expanded clone.

clone_size j_call v_call d_call cdr3_aa cdr3_nt
- TRBJ2-3 TRBV11-1 TRBD2 CASSPLAGGDTDTQYF TGTGCCAGCAGCCCGCTAGCGGGAGGGGACACAGATACGCAGTATTTT
- TRBJ2-1 TRBV19 - CASSTAGLYNEQFF TGTGCCAGTAGTACCGCCGGACTTTACAATGAGCAGTTCTTC
once TRBJ2-5 TRBV6-5 TRBD2 CASSMTSGSEETQYF TGTGCCAGCAGTATGACTAGCGGGAGCGAAGAGACCCAGTACTTC
few TRBJ1-4 TRBV28 - CASASAGLGEKLFF TGTGCCAGCGCATCAGCAGGGCTAGGAGAAAAACTGTTTTTT
once TRBJ2-5 TRBV7-8 TRBD1 CASSSGRTGIITQYF TGTGCCAGCAGCTCCGGAAGGACAGGGATTATAACCCAGTACTTC
- TRBJ1-2 TRBV28 TRBD1 CASSLGTGGTNYGYTF TGTGCCAGCAGTTTAGGGACAGGGGGCACAAACTATGGCTACACCTTC
- TRBJ2-5 TRBV10-3 - CATNNFRGGEETQYF TGTGCCACCAATAACTTCAGGGGTGGGGAGGAGACCCAGTACTTC
- TRBJ1-4 TRBV29-1 - CSVEIATNEKLFF TGCAGCGTTGAGATTGCAACTAATGAAAAACTGTTTTTT
- TRBJ2-7 TRBV9 TRBD1 CASSAGQGFLDEQYF TGTGCCAGCAGCGCTGGACAGGGATTCCTCGACGAGCAGTACTTC
- TRBJ2-1 TRBV7-2 - CASSLSSERYNEQFF TGTGCCAGCAGCTTATCTAGCGAGAGATACAATGAGCAGTTCTTC
- TRBJ2-1 TRBV21-1 - CASSKKCLGRSSYNEQFF TGTGCCAGCAGCAAAAAATGTCTCGGGAGGAGCTCCTACAATGAGCAGTTCTTC
- TRBJ2-1 TRBV7-2 TRBD2 CASSVTSGIIDEQFF TGTGCCAGCAGTGTGACTAGCGGGATAATTGATGAGCAGTTCTTC
- TRBJ2-7 TRBV6-5 TRBD2 CASSPGLALGEQYF TGTGCCAGCAGTCCCGGACTAGCACTAGGCGAGCAGTACTTC
- TRBJ2-5 TRBV28 - CASSWAGVQETQYF TGTGCCAGCAGTTGGGCAGGGGTCCAAGAGACCCAGTACTTC
- TRBJ1-2 TRBV6-5 - CASSYRRREGGYTF TGTGCCAGCAGTTACCGGCGCAGGGAAGGTGGCTACACCTTC
- TRBJ1-3 TRBV7-2 - CASSPSQYSGNTIYF TGTGCCAGCAGCCCAAGTCAGTACTCTGGAAACACCATATATTTT
- TRBJ1-2 TRBV18 - CASSFYESDYGYTF TGTGCCAGCTCTTTCTACGAGAGTGACTATGGCTACACCTTC
- TRBJ1-1 TRBV29-1 TRBD1 CSVDEGQGNTEAFF TGCAGCGTTGATGAGGGACAGGGGAACACTGAAGCTTTCTTT
- TRBJ2-5 TRBV11-2 - CASSLIQETQYF TGTGCCAGCAGCTTAATTCAGGAGACCCAGTACTTC
once TRBJ2-2 TRBV5-6 TRBD1 CASSPYRGAGELFF TGTGCCAGCAGCCCTTACAGGGGGGCCGGGGAGCTGTTTTTT
- TRBJ1-4 TRBV2 - CASSGVRAGEKLFF TGTGCCAGCAGTGGAGTCAGGGCGGGGGAAAAACTGTTTTTT
- TRBJ2-1 TRBV5-6 TRBD1 CASSPEGGQGRNEQFF TGTGCCAGCAGCCCGGAGGGAGGACAGGGGCGAAATGAGCAGTTCTTC
- TRBJ2-5 TRBV4-3 - CASSQDRSGRVGTQYF TGCGCCAGCAGCCAAGATCGGAGTGGTAGGGTCGGGACCCAGTACTTC
- TRBJ2-1 TRBV5-1 - CASSLGGDHEQFF TGCGCCAGCAGCTTGGGAGGGGATCATGAGCAGTTCTTC
- TRBJ2-3 TRBV5-1 - CASSLVGPGTDTQYF TGCGCCAGCAGCTTGGTGGGGCCCGGCACAGATACGCAGTATTTT
- TRBJ2-1 TRBV19 - CASSIDLGGTYNEQFF TGTGCCAGTAGTATAGATCTGGGGGGCACCTACAATGAGCAGTTCTTC
- TRBJ2-1 TRBV11-3 - CASSEGDPTYNEQFF TGTGCCAGCAGCGAGGGAGACCCCACCTACAATGAGCAGTTCTTC
once TRBJ2-7 TRBV28 - CASSLPGYSYEQYF TGTGCCAGCAGTTTACCCGGATACTCCTACGAGCAGTACTTC
- TRBJ1-3 TRBV30 TRBD1 CAWSAGQGRTSGNTIYF TGTGCCTGGAGTGCGGGACAGGGAAGAACTTCTGGAAACACCATATATTTT
- TRBJ2-3 TRBV7-2 - CASSFQQGWTDTQYF TGTGCCAGCAGCTTCCAACAGGGCTGGACAGATACGCAGTATTTT
- TRBJ2-3 TRBV7-8 - CASSLQGWDTQYF TGTGCCAGCAGCTTACAGGGTTGGGATACGCAGTATTTT
- TRBJ1-2 TRBV18 - CASSLSTGGYGYTF TGTGCCAGCTCACTTTCGACAGGAGGTTATGGCTACACCTTC
- TRBJ1-4 TRBV19 - CASSDQGIGEKLFF TGTGCCAGTAGCGATCAGGGGATCGGTGAAAAACTGTTTTTT
- TRBJ2-7 TRBV28 - CASSFLDRRLPYEQYF TGTGCCAGCAGTTTTTTAGACAGGCGCCTTCCCTACGAGCAGTACTTC
once TRBJ1-2 TRBV5-4 TRBD1 CASSLYGDRPYGYTF TGTGCCAGCAGCTTGTATGGGGACAGACCATATGGCTACACCTTC